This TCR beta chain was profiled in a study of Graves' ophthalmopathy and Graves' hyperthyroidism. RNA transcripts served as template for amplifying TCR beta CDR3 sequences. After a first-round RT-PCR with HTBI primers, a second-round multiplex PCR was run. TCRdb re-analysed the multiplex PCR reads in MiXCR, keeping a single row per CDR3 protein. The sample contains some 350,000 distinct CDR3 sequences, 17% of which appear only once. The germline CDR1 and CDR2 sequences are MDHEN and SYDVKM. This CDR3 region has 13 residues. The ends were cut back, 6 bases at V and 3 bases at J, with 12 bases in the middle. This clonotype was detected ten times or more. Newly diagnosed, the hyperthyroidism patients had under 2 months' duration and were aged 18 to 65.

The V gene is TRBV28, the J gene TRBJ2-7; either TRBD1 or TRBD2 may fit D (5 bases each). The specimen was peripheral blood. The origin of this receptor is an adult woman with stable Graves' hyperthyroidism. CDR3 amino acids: CASRRGIGYEQYF. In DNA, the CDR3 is TGTGCCAGCAGGAGGGGTATAGGCTACGAGCAGTACTTC.